The 20 T cell receptor beta chains below were found in one sample sequenced in a study of blood T cell repertoires in COVID-19. Only in-frame clones appear in the TCRdb table, and some are missing; sequencing was by immunoSEQ multiplex PCR. The sample holds around 200,000 clones; 80% to 90% are singletons and the top ten take 9% to 12%. The sequenced material came from PBMCs or T cells enriched from blood (not recorded which). Receptors were obtained from a man between 18 and 35 years old with acute COVID-19.

There are a few counts of this clone. The chain couples TRBV5-1 to TRBJ2-7; 12 bases line up with TRBD2. The CDR3 covers 14 residues. The V gene end was trimmed by 7 bases and the J gene end by 1 base; junction bases not matched to a gene: 3. In germline, CDR1 is SGHRS, CDR2 YFSETQ. The CDR3: CASQGTSGSYEQYF. CDR3 DNA: TGCGCCAGCCAAGGGACTAGCGGGTCCTACGAGCAGTACTTC.

This clone was seen once. V gene TRBV7-3 combines with J gene TRBJ2-1, with 8 bases identical to TRBD2. V dropped 3 bases and J dropped 1; count of bases not matched to a gene: 11. Germline values: CDR1 SGHTA, CDR2 FQGTGA. The CDR3 is 18 residues long. DNA of the CDR3: TGTGCCAGCAGCTTCACCCTCGGGGCGGGAGGTTCCTACAATGAGCAGTTCTTC. Protein product: CASSFTLGAGGSYNEQFF.

V usage is TRBV18 and J usage is TRBJ2-5; D not certain. CDR1 and CDR2 from the germline V gene are KGHSH and LQKENI. This CDR3 region has 13 residues. V dropped 3 bases and J dropped 5 bases, with 10 bases sitting between them. The CDR3 loop is CASSPSRLETQYF. The CDR3 coding sequence is TGTGCCAGCTCACCGTCGCGATTGGAGACCCAGTACTTC.

The chain couples TRBV27 to TRBJ2-1, with 12 positions matching TRBD2. CDR1 is MNHEY and CDR2 is SMNVEV in the germline V gene (reference sequence). The CDR3 contains 16 residues. Unmatched junction bases numbered 5, after V lost 0 bases and J lost 8 bases. CDR3 protein: CASSLSLAGGPHEQFF. For the CDR3, the DNA is TGTGCCAGCAGTTTATCCCTAGCGGGAGGGCCACATGAGCAGTTCTTC.

The gene calls are TRBV2 and TRBJ2-1; D perhaps matches TRBD2 (5 bases). CDR1 SNHLY and CDR2 FYNNEI come from the germline V gene. V was pared by 11 bases and J by 5 bases, with 13 bases between. This CDR3 comprises 12 residues. The CDR3 nucleotides are TGTGCCTTGGGAGCTAGGCACAATGAGCAGTTCTTC. It encodes CALGARHNEQFF.

The chain combines TRBV13 with TRBJ2-7; TRBD2 matches at 11 bases. There are 20 residues in the CDR3. V lost 3 bases to trimming and J lost 3 bases; unmatched junction nucleotides: 19. Germline V gene data show CDR1 as PRHDT and CDR2 as FYEKMQ (reference sequence). Written as DNA, the CDR3 is TGTGCCAGCAGCTTGATGCCGGTGACTAGCGGGACCCCAAGGGTCTACGAGCAGTACTTC. This gives the protein CASSLMPVTSGTPRVYEQYF.

The CDR3 protein is CASSVATREAYNEQFF. CDR3 DNA sequence: TGTGCCAGCAGCGTAGCTACGCGGGAAGCCTACAATGAGCAGTTCTTC. V gene TRBV9 combines with J gene TRBJ2-1; a weak D match, TRBD2 (6 bases). Per germline, CDR1 SGDLS and CDR2 YYNGEE. Trimming pared 0 bases from V and 2 bases from J, leaving 12 bases between. The CDR3 spans 16 residues.

CDR3 in amino acids: CAPTSDSAKNIQYF. The DNA for the CDR3 is TGTGCCCCCACAAGTGATTCGGCCAAAAACATTCAGTACTTC. The genes are TRBV5-3 and TRBJ2-4; no reliable D call. TRBV5-3 is assigned to the ORF class and has an uncertain function. V gave up 10 bases and J gave up 1 base, with 15 bases separating them. The CDR3 is 14 amino acids.

V usage is TRBV15 and J usage is TRBJ2-1; weak D call: TRBD2 (6 bases). Trimming pared 1 base from V and 0 bases from J, leaving 16 bases between. CDR1 and CDR2 (germline): LNHNV, YYDKDF (reference sequence). This CDR3 comprises 18 residues. CDR3 bases: TGTGCCACCAGCAGAGCCCCCAAGCGGGCCTGCTCCTACAATGAGCAGTTCTTC. As protein: CATSRAPKRACSYNEQFF.

The chain carries TRBV7-2 and TRBJ2-3; 11 bases are shared with TRBD2. Looked up from germline, CDR1 is SGHTA and CDR2 is FQGNSA. The CDR3 sequence is 18 residues long. J was trimmed by 4 bases and V by 8 bases; bases with no gene match: 17. CDR3 protein: CASEGPMGLAAEPDTQYF. The CDR3 DNA sequence: TGTGCCAGCGAGGGACCTATGGGACTAGCGGCGGAACCAGATACGCAGTATTTT. Full variable domain (rest looked up from reference TRBV7-2 and TRBJ2-3): GAGVSQSPSNKVTEKGKDVELRCDPISGHTALYWYRQSLGQGLEFLIYFQGNSAPDKSGLPSDRFSAERTGGSVSTLTIQRTQQEDSAVYLCASEGPMGLAAEPDTQYFGPGTRLTVL.

This sequence joins TRBV28 and TRBJ1-1; the match to TRBD1 covers 8 bases. Looked up from germline, CDR1 is MDHEN and CDR2 is SYDVKM. Trimming took 6 bases from V and 4 from J; bases not matched to a gene: 7. The CDR3 extends over 14 amino acids. The chain's CDR3 is CASSKVDRATEAFF. The CDR3 DNA follows: TGTGCCAGCAGCAAAGTGGACAGGGCCACTGAAGCTTTCTTT.

This CDR3 reads CASSLEGTGGYNEQFF. The CDR3, as DNA: TGCGCCAGCAGCTTGGAAGGGACAGGGGGTTACAATGAGCAGTTCTTC. The chain couples TRBV5-1 to TRBJ2-1; 11 positions agree with TRBD1. The J segment lost 4 bases and the V segment lost 0 bases, leaving 3 bases of the junction unmatched. The CDR3 has 16 residues. The germline CDR1 and CDR2 sequences are SGHRS and YFSETQ.

This clone has only a few counts. The V and J genes are TRBV18 and TRBJ1-2; D is possibly TRBD1 (5 bases). The CDR3 runs to 12 residues. V lost 7 bases and J 4 bases, leaving 10 bases between the germline ends. In germline, CDR1 is KGHSH, CDR2 LQKENI. This CDR3 is CASYEDIYGYTF. The CDR3 region has the DNA TGTGCCAGCTACGAGGACATCTATGGCTACACCTTC.

The CDR3 loop reads CASRPLAGGNNEQFF. CDR3 in DNA: TGTGCCAGCAGACCCCTAGCGGGAGGCAACAATGAGCAGTTCTTC. V and J are TRBV6-5 and TRBJ2-1; TRBD2 agrees at 11 bases. Germline CDR1 is MNHEY and CDR2 is SVGAGI. The ends lost 6 bases at V and 5 bases at J; junction bases unmatched: 6. The length of the CDR3 is 15 residues.

The CDR3 nucleotides read TGTGCCAGCAGCGGGGGGCCACAGTTACCGGGGGTGAACACTGAAGCTTTCTTT. Its translation: CASSGGPQLPGVNTEAFF. This rearrangement joins TRBV28 to TRBJ1-1; possible D gene TRBD1, 6 bases. The CDR3 contains 18 residues. Deletions cut 6 bases from V and 0 bases from J, with 23 bases between. CDR1 and CDR2 (germline): MDHEN, SYDVKM.

The chain links TRBV29-1 to TRBJ2-3; weak D call: TRBD2 (5 bases). This CDR3 is built from 16 residues. CDR1 is SQVTM and CDR2 is ANQGSEA in the germline V gene. The ends were cut back, 0 bases at V and 0 bases at J, with 13 bases in the middle. The CDR3 coding sequence is TGCAGCGTTGAAGATCTTGAGCGGAGTAGCACAGATACGCAGTATTTT. Translating it yields CSVEDLERSSTDTQYF.

This chain joins TRBV30 and TRBJ1-1; D possibly corresponds to TRBD1 (5 bases). V was cut by 2 bases and J by 1 base, with 11 bases left in between. The CDR3 spans 14 residues. The germline gives CDR1 GTSNPN, CDR2 SVGIG (reference sequence). The CDR3 DNA sequence: TGTGCCTGGAGTAGCACAGGTGGGAACACTGAAGCTTTCTTT. The encoded protein is CAWSSTGGNTEAFF.

The table lists this clone with a count of one. The V gene is TRBV19, the J gene TRBJ2-1, with 8 bases identical to TRBD2. Losses at the gene ends were 3 bases for V and 3 bases for J; bases not matched to a gene: 4. Germline values: CDR1 LNHDA, CDR2 SQIVND (reference sequence). CDR3 size: 15 residues. The chain's CDR3 is CASSMGLEIYNEQFF. The CDR3 DNA is TGTGCCAGTAGTATGGGACTAGAAATCTACAATGAGCAGTTCTTC.

This clone has only a few counts. The chain is built from TRBV27 and TRBJ2-7; D is unresolved. The germline CDR1 and CDR2 sequences are MNHEY and SMNVEV (reference sequence). V lost 2 bases and J 4 bases, leaving 15 bases between the germline ends. The CDR3 is 15 amino acids. This CDR3 reads CASSLLSGGRYEQYF. CDR3 in DNA: TGTGCCAGCAGTTTACTATCCGGCGGTAGATACGAGCAGTACTTC.

The chain links TRBV7-2 to TRBJ2-4; TRBD1 is a possible D gene (6 bases). In germline, CDR1 is SGHTA, CDR2 FQGNSA. This CDR3 has 15 residues. V gave up 5 bases and J gave up 2 bases, with 13 bases separating them. The CDR3 nucleotides read TGTGCCAGCAGCGGCCCCGGGACAACCAAAAACATTCAGTACTTC. The encoded protein is CASSGPGTTKNIQYF.